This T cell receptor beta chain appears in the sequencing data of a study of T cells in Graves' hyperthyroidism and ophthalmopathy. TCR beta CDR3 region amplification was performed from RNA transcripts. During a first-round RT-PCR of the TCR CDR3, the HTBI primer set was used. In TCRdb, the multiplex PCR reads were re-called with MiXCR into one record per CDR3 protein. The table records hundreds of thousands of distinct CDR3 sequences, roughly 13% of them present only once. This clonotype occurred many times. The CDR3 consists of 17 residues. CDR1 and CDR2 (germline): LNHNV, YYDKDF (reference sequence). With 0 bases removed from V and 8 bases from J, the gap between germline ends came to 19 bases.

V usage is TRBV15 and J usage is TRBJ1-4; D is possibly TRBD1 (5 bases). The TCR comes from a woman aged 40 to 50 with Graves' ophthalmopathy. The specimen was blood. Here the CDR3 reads CATSRDPPGDLSEKLFF. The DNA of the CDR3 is TGTGCCACCAGCAGAGATCCACCCGGGGACCTAAGCGAAAAACTGTTTTTT.